This TCR beta chain is from a study of identical twins. Findings of the study overall: Monozygotic twin pairs showed more out-of-frame TCR alpha sharing than models estimated. Abundant beta clonotypes from cord blood had fewer insertions, unlike memory repertoires, which showed none.

TCRdb called the 5' RACE reads again in MiXCR, with one record for every CDR3 protein. The sample carries roughly 540,000 distinct CDR3 sequences, about 20% recorded once. This CDR3 has 14 residues. V dropped 6 bases and J dropped 0 bases, with 11 bases sitting between them. Germline-derived CDR1 and CDR2 are ENHRY and SYGVKD. This clonotype appeared a few times. Its antigen remains unknown. These data also formed part of another study, on T cells expressing NK-cell markers.

This TCR was sampled from a woman in her late teens or twenties in good health. V gene TRBV10-3 combines with J gene TRBJ1-1, with a tentative D call TRBD1 (6 bases). Sequenced material: CD4+ T cells sorted from blood. CDR3 sequence (DNA): TGTGCCATCAGATCTACAGGGTTGAACACTGAAGCTTTCTTT. Its translation: CAIRSTGLNTEAFF.